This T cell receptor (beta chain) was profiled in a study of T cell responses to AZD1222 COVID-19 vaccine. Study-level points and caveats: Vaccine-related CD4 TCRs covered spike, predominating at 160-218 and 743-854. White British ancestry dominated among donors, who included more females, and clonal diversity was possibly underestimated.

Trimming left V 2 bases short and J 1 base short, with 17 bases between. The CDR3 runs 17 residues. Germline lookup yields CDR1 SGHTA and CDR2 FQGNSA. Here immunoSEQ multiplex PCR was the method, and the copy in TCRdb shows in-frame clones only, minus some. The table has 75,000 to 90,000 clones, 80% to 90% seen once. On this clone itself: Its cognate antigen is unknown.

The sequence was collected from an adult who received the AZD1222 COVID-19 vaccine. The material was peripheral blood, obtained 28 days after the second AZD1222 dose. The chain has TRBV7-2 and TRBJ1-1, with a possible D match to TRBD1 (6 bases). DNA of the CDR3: TGTGCCAGCAGCTTAACGATCCCACGGGACAAGAACACTGAAGCTTTCTTT. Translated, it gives CASSLTIPRDKNTEAFF.